Below, one T cell receptor beta chain is given with its context. Fresh-frozen tumor tissue and more than two years of survival data were available for all. No glioblastoma patient carried an isocitrate dehydrogenase mutation. PBMC sampling occurred before vaccination, two weeks after the third dose, and at progression. This sample stems from a study of glioma-infiltrating T cells after dendritic cell vaccination. Whole-study context: Dendritic cell vaccine was injected intradermally three times, biweekly.

V dropped 0 bases and J dropped 5 bases, with 12 bases sitting between them. The V gene's germline CDR1 is SGHTS and CDR2 YDEGEE. The CDR3 consists of 15 residues. The protocol was immunoSEQ multiplex PCR, while the TCRdb copy is restricted to in-frame clones and leaves out a portion. Of roughly 51,000 clones listed, less than 90% are singletons. Specimen: blood, collected before dendritic cell vaccination. The V and J genes are TRBV5-8 and TRBJ2-1; D is possibly TRBD2 (5 bases). The clonotype comes from a human donor with glioblastoma. The CDR3 spells CASSLGVGADNEQFF. The CDR3 bases are TGTGCCAGCAGCTTGGGGGTGGGAGCGGACAATGAGCAGTTCTTC.